The entry that follows covers one T cell receptor (beta chain) sequence. Its target is not known. Per germline, CDR1 SGHTA and CDR2 FQGTGA. This CDR3 comprises 15 residues. Trimming removed 4 bases from V and 2 bases from J, with 12 bases in between. The record originates from a study of cytomegalovirus exposure and HLA in healthy donors. Study context: A previous analysis identified 90 million to 140 million unique TCR beta sequences derived from around 200 million T cells.

General observations from the study: V- and J-gene trimming in TCR beta was tied to a missense DCLRE1C variant by an analysis performed later. As a later analysis revealed, the rate of TCR association differed by HLA locus, with DRB1 most and HLA-C fewest. TRBV6-2, TRBV6-3 and some other V segments were excluded as indistinguishable.

This PCR relied on a set of 60 Vbeta primers and 13 Jbeta primers. Profiling relied on immunoSEQ multiplex PCR, and the TCRdb table lists in-frame clones only, not all of them. Of more than 50,000 clones in the sample, more than 70% were seen once. Sequencing was carried out using PBMCs. V gene TRBV7-3 combines with J gene TRBJ2-1, with D possibly TRBD2 on 6 matching bases. This clonotype was obtained from a woman between 35 and 50 years old in good health and CMV-seropositive. CDR3 sequence: CASSSLGGPYNEQFF. The CDR3 coding sequence is TGTGCCAGCAGCTCCCTCGGGGGTCCCTACAATGAGCAGTTCTTC.